These 6 T cell receptor beta chains were all obtained from the same sample, sequenced in a study of blood T cells in healthy people across ages. Using a J-beta primer mix together with a sample-barcoded 5' primer, a second PCR was run for roughly 6 to 11 cycles. MiXCR, applied by TCRdb to the 5' RACE reads, yields one record per CDR3 protein. The sample holds about 1.5 million distinct CDR3 sequences, approximately 42% seen once. Sequences were obtained from blood. These receptors were collected from a young woman in good health.

The chain recombines TRBV28 with TRBJ2-4; D is unresolved. The ends were cut back, 3 bases at V and 1 base at J, with 13 bases in the middle. Germline V gene sequence: CDR1 MDHEN, CDR2 SYDVKM. This CDR3 comprises 16 residues. CDR3 protein: CASSLAGVLAKNIQYF. CDR3 DNA: TGTGCCAGCAGTTTGGCTGGGGTGCTTGCCAAAAACATTCAGTACTTC.

In the case of this clonotype: This CDR3 fails to terminate in the conserved phenylalanine or tryptophan, so it likely reflects a read error. The gene calls are TRBV12-3 or TRBV12-4 and TRBJ2-7; TRBD1 matches 9 bases. The CDR3 has 16 amino acids. V gave up 2 bases and J gave up 5 bases; unmatched junction bases: 10. The CDR3 nucleotides are TGTGCCAGCAGTTTATCGATCCGGGACAGGGTGAACGAGCAGTACTGC. It codes for CASSLSIRDRVNEQYC.

There are a few counts of this clonotype. This rearrangement joins TRBV29-1 to TRBJ2-1; a weak D match, TRBD2 (6 bases). Germline loops: CDR1 SQVTM, CDR2 ANQGSEA. This CDR3 is 14 amino acids long. Trimming cost V 5 bases and J 8 bases, with 19 bases left between them. Written as DNA, the CDR3 is TGCAGCGTTAACAGTGGGAGGCAAGGCGATGAGCAGTTCTTC. Translation gives CSVNSGRQGDEQFF.

The DNA of the CDR3 is TGTGCCAGCAGCCCCACTGGGACAGGGGGGAAGGAAAAACTGTTTTTT. Translating it yields CASSPTGTGGKEKLFF. J is TRBJ1-4 and V is TRBV7-9, with TRBD1 matching over 11 bases. The CDR3 spans 16 residues. Germline V gives CDR1 SEHNR, CDR2 FQNEAQ (reference sequence). J was trimmed by 8 bases and V by 5 bases; bases with no gene match: 10.

This chain connects TRBV6-6 to TRBJ2-3, with 9 bases identical to TRBD2. Germline-derived CDR1 and CDR2 are MNHNY and SVGAGI (reference sequence). The V segment lost 8 bases and the J segment 8 bases; nucleotides outside the gene matches: 11. The CDR3 covers 14 residues. The CDR3 coding sequence is TGTGCCAGCGGGGGTAGCGGGAGAGAAGGTACGCAGTATTTT. Protein product: CASGGSGREGTQYF.

As to this clonotype: A single base separates this from a much larger clone, so it may be a read error. The genes are TRBV20-1 and TRBJ2-1; D is perhaps TRBD2 (6 bases). Germline CDR1 is DFQATT and CDR2 is SNEGSKA (reference sequence). The length of the CDR3 is 14 residues. The CDR3 sequence: CSATGGESYNKQFF. In nucleotides, the CDR3 is TGCAGTGCTACCGGGGGAGAGTCCTACAATAAGCAGTTCTTC.